This section outlines one TCR beta chain sequence together with its context. Its specificity is not known. The V and J ends lost 2 bases and 4 bases, in that order; junction bases with no gene match: 7. Germline CDR1 SGHTA, CDR2 FQGNSA. The CDR3 is 16 residues long. This sample is drawn from a study of T cell responses to AZD1222 COVID-19 vaccine. Study results and caveats: Nearly half of spike-specific TCRs reportedly target unmutated variant regions.

Profiled with immunoSEQ multiplex PCR; TCRdb holds only in-frame clones, not every one. This table holds 150,000 to 200,000 clones, less than 95% found once. This sequence originates from an adult who received the AZD1222 COVID-19 vaccine. This sample comprised peripheral blood, obtained 28 days after the second AZD1222 dose. The chain uses TRBV7-2 and TRBJ1-2; 10 bases align to TRBD1. CDR3 sequence: CASSLSWTGGFYGYTF. In DNA, the CDR3 is TGTGCCAGCAGCTTAAGTTGGACAGGGGGTTTCTATGGCTACACCTTC.